This T cell receptor (beta chain) emerged from a study of blood T cell repertoires in COVID-19. About the study: Acute-phase and convalescent COVID-19 samples originated in the United States, Italy and Spain. PBMCs, B-cell-depleted T cells, or T cells provided the cDNA or gDNA that made up the material.

Profiling relied on immunoSEQ multiplex PCR, and the TCRdb table lists in-frame clones only, not all of them. Of 140,000 or so clones in the sample, 80% to 90% were seen once. The CDR3 covers 13 residues. Trimming removed 0 bases at V and 6 bases at J, with 7 bases between. From germline, CDR1 is SGHRS and CDR2 YFSETQ. This receptor was identified in a woman over 75 with acute or convalescent COVID-19. This chain joins TRBV5-1 and TRBJ2-1; D is undetermined. Material: peripheral blood. CDR3 sequence: CASSLAPSNEQFF. The CDR3 DNA reads TGCGCCAGCAGCTTGGCTCCCAGCAATGAGCAGTTCTTC.